Given below is one TCR beta chain in context. Its antigen is as yet unknown. This entry belongs to a study of cytomegalovirus exposure and HLA in healthy donors. When sampled, the donors appeared nominally healthy, though they likely had unrecorded immune exposures. PCR employed 60 Vbeta and 13 Jbeta primers. TCRdb's table, derived via immunoSEQ multiplex PCR, lists solely in-frame clones and lacks some. The table records 100,000 to 120,000 clones, approximately 86% of them present only once. Regarding the study as a whole: A link between a missense DCLRE1C variant and TCR beta V- and J-gene trimming emerged from a later analysis. Earlier analysis looked at TCR beta V segments, and most were productive about 87% or about 30% of the time.

The CDR3 covers 19 residues. This clonotype originated in a man in his forties in good health and CMV-seronegative. Sequencing was carried out using PBMCs. The J gene is TRBJ2-1, the V gene TRBV21-1; the DNA was not used to check the table's D call, TRBD2. TRBV21-1 is tagged as a pseudogene. Written as DNA, the CDR3 is TGTGCCAGCAGCAAAGGTAGGACTAGCGGCCTCAGCTCCTACAATGAGCAGTTCTTC. Protein product: CASSKGRTSGLSSYNEQFF.